A single sample is the source of the 24 T cell receptor beta chains below, sequenced in a study of blood T cell repertoires in COVID-19 (TCRdb year 2020). The library was generated by the immunoSEQ multiplex PCR assay. In its TCRdb copy, this immuneACCESS table keeps in-frame sequences only and misses some clones. Where compared with another copy, unresolved V genes explain less than half of these, and the others have no known cause. The sample includes around 220,000 clones, with more than 85% observed a single time. About 10% of the sample is held by the ten biggest clonotypes. Sequencing was carried out using peripheral blood. Receptors were obtained from a woman between 50 and 59 years old with COVID-19, enrolled during active disease.

V usage is TRBV15 and J usage is TRBJ2-7, with TRBD1 identical over 7 bases. V trimming: 3 bases; J trimming: 0 bases; junction bases outside the gene matches: 5. This CDR3 contains 15 residues. Germline V gene lookup returns CDR1 LNHNV and CDR2 YYDKDF (reference sequence). The CDR3 nucleotides read TGTGCCACCAGCAGTTTAGGGACAGACTCCTACGAGCAGTACGTC. Amino acids: CATSSLGTDSYEQYV.

The gene calls are TRBV27 and TRBJ1-5; 7 positions agree with TRBD1. J lost 11 bases, V lost 6 bases, and 13 bases had no gene match. CDR1 and CDR2 (germline): MNHEY, SMNVEV (reference sequence). The CDR3 runs to 14 residues. DNA of the CDR3: TGTGCCAGCAGCCCGACAGGGCCTGCAGTGGCCCAGCATTTT. Its translation: CASSPTGPAVAQHF.

The rearrangement joins TRBV5-8 to TRBJ2-3; D is unclear. Looked up from germline, CDR1 is SGHTS and CDR2 is YDEGEE. V lost 4 bases and J 3 bases, leaving 15 bases between the germline ends. The CDR3 length is 15 residues. The CDR3 DNA reads TGTGCCAGCAGCCCTGGTACAACGAGGACAGATACGCAGTATTTT. This encodes CASSPGTTRTDTQYF. The entire variable domain, with the rest obtained from reference TRBV5-8 and TRBJ2-3, is as follows: EAGVTQSPTHLIKTRGQQATLRCSPISGHTSVYWYQQALGLGLQFLLWYDEGEERNRGNFPPRFSGRQFPNYSSELNVNALELEDSALYLCASSPGTTRTDTQYFGPGTRLTVL.

The CDR3 region is CASSILQGGYTF. For the CDR3, the DNA is TGTGCCAGTAGTATACTACAGGGAGGCTACACCTTC. The chain couples TRBV19 to TRBJ1-2; D is possibly TRBD1 (6 bases). This CDR3 region has 12 residues. Between the trimmed V and J ends, which lost 2 bases and 8 bases, there was a span of 9 bases. Germline-derived CDR1 and CDR2 are LNHDA and SQIVND (reference sequence).

The rearrangement joins TRBV3-1 (or the pseudogene TRBV3-2) to TRBJ1-1; no reliable D call. The CDR3 covers 11 residues. With 7 bases removed from V and 4 bases from J, the gap between germline ends came to 7 bases. Germline-derived CDR1 and CDR2 are LGHDT and YNNKEL (reference sequence). In nucleotides, the CDR3 is TGTGCCAGCAATTCGGGCACTGAAGCTTTCTTT. It yields the protein CASNSGTEAFF.

CDR3 sequence: CASSPRQGQAGANVLTF. CDR3 in DNA: TGTGCCAGCAGCCCTCGACAGGGACAAGCTGGGGCCAACGTCCTGACTTTC. This chain uses TRBV14 with TRBJ2-6; TRBD1 matches at 7 bases. After removal of 4 bases from V and 2 bases from J, the junction contained 8 bases not matched to a gene. This CDR3 has 17 amino acids. Germline V lookup: CDR1 SGHDN, CDR2 FVKESK. Complete variable domain (other parts from reference TRBV14 and TRBJ2-6): EAGVTQFPSHSVIEKGQTVTLRCDPISGHDNLYWYRRVMGKEIKFLLHFVKESKQDESGMPNNRFLAERTGGTYSTLKVQPAELEDSGVYFCASSPRQGQAGANVLTFGAGSRLTVL.

The V and J genes are TRBV11-1 and TRBJ2-1; D might be TRBD1 (6 bases). Germline CDR1 is SGHAT and CDR2 is FQDESV (reference sequence). The CDR3 is 14 residues long. V lost 4 bases, J lost 6 bases, and 13 bases lay in between. The CDR3 region has the DNA TGTGCCAGCAGCTCAAACAGGGTTGGCAATGAGCAGTTCTTC. Amino acid sequence: CASSSNRVGNEQFF.

The V call is TRBV5-5, the J call TRBJ2-5; TRBD1 aligns across 11 bases. The V gene end was trimmed by 4 bases and the J gene end by 4 bases; junction bases not matched to a gene: 6. The CDR3 runs to 15 residues. Germline CDR1 is SGHKS and CDR2 is YYEKEE (reference sequence). CDR3 DNA sequence: TGTGCCAGCAGCCGGACAGGGGGCTTCGGAGAGACCCAGTACTTC. This translates into CASSRTGGFGETQYF.

This clone was picked up one time. This chain uses TRBV5-1 with TRBJ2-3; 8 bases agree with TRBD1. V shed 0 bases, J shed 0 bases, and the junction held 6 bases outside the gene matches. From germline, CDR1 is SGHRS and CDR2 YFSETQ. This CDR3 is 17 amino acids long. CDR3: CASSLALGTGSTDTQYF. The DNA of the CDR3 is TGCGCCAGCAGCTTGGCCTTAGGGACAGGAAGCACAGATACGCAGTATTTT. The variable domain in full, with the rest retrieved from reference TRBV5-1 and TRBJ2-3, is KAGVTQTPRYLIKTRGQQVTLSCSPISGHRSVSWYQQTPGQGLQFLFEYFSETQRNKGNFPGRFSGRQFSNSRSEMNVSTLELGDSALYLCASSLALGTGSTDTQYFGPGTRLTVL.

V gene TRBV29-1 combines with J gene TRBJ1-1, with D possibly matching TRBD1 (6 bases). From germline, CDR1 is SQVTM and CDR2 ANQGSEA. V was pared by 8 bases and J by 1 base, with 11 bases between. This CDR3 is built from 12 residues. The CDR3 nucleotides are TGCAGCACGGGACATGAGAACACTGAAGCTTTCTTT. It encodes CSTGHENTEAFF.

The chain is built from TRBV10-2 and TRBJ2-3; 8 nucleotides align to TRBD1. Germline CDR1 WSHSY, CDR2 SAAADI. The CDR3 extends over 13 amino acids. V lost 0 bases, J lost 12 bases, and 5 bases stayed unmatched. The CDR3 here is CASSESRAGGQYF. CDR3 DNA sequence: TGCGCCAGCAGTGAGTCGAGGGCAGGGGGCCAGTATTTT.

This chain links TRBV18 with TRBJ1-1; possibly TRBD1 for D (6 bases). V gave up 9 bases and J gave up 1 base, with 15 bases separating them. The length of the CDR3 is 14 residues. Germline V lookup: CDR1 KGHSH, CDR2 LQKENI. Here the CDR3 reads CASRPDSWNTEAFF. The CDR3 bases are TGTGCCAGTCGCCCGGACAGTTGGAACACTGAAGCTTTCTTT.

This clone was seen repeatedly, ten times or more. The chain combines TRBV5-6 with TRBJ2-7; D might be TRBD2 (5 bases). The length of the CDR3 is 13 residues. Per the germline V gene, CDR1 is SGHDT and CDR2 is YYEEEE. Trimming pared 4 bases from V and 3 bases from J, leaving 11 bases between. The CDR3 is CASSVGVNYEQYV. For the CDR3, the DNA is TGTGCCAGCAGCGTGGGAGTAAACTACGAGCAGTACGTC.

This clone was observed many times. The chain joins TRBV11-3 to TRBJ2-5; D possibly corresponds to TRBD2 (6 bases). The CDR3 has 18 amino acids. Germline V gives CDR1 SGHNT, CDR2 YENEEA. V lost 0 bases, J lost 1 base, and 18 bases lay in between. The CDR3 DNA is TGTGCCAGCAGCTTAGAGTCTAGTTTCGGGGGTCCCCAAGAGACCCAGTACTTC. It is translated as CASSLESSFGGPQETQYF.

The J gene is TRBJ2-2, the V gene TRBV18; weak D call: TRBD1 (6 bases). CDR1 is KGHSH and CDR2 is LQKENI in the germline V gene. CDR3 size: 13 residues. Trimming left V 4 bases short and J 6 bases short, with 9 bases between. CDR3 in amino acids: CASSHRVPGELFF. CDR3 bases: TGTGCCAGCTCACACAGGGTTCCCGGGGAGCTGTTTTTT.

The chain joins TRBV10-3 to TRBJ2-7; 10 bases are a match to TRBD1. CDR1 is ENHRY and CDR2 is SYGVKD in the germline V gene. There are 15 residues in the CDR3. Unmatched junction bases numbered 9, after V lost 4 bases and J lost 6 bases. The CDR3 nucleotides are TGTGCCATCAGTGGGGCCGGGACAGGGGAGAGCGAGCAGTACGTC. Protein sequence: CAISGAGTGESEQYV.

The chain employs TRBV19 and TRBJ1-6; D not resolved. The CDR3 sequence is 13 residues long. Germline assignment: CDR1 LNHDA and CDR2 SQIVND (reference sequence). Trimming left V 4 bases short and J 6 bases short, with 7 bases between. The CDR3 reads CASSTVGNSPLHF. The CDR3 coding sequence is TGTGCCAGTAGTACCGTCGGTAATTCACCCCTCCACTTT.

This rearrangement joins TRBV13 to TRBJ2-5; the D is unclear. V was trimmed by 6 bases and J by 1 base, leaving 12 bases between them. The CDR3 is 14 residues long. The germline V gene has CDR1 PRHDT and CDR2 FYEKMQ (reference sequence). This chain's CDR3 is CASSSRHPQETQYF. The CDR3 bases are TGTGCCAGCAGTTCTCGACACCCCCAAGAGACCCAGTACTTC.

This chain uses TRBV30 with TRBJ2-7; maybe TRBD2 (6 bases). This CDR3 has 12 amino acids. The V gene's germline CDR1 is GTSNPN and CDR2 SVGIG (reference sequence). V dropped 0 bases and J dropped 6 bases, with 9 bases sitting between them. The CDR3 loop is CAWSVGGFEQYF. For the CDR3, the DNA is TGTGCCTGGAGTGTTGGAGGGTTCGAGCAGTACTTC.

The J gene is TRBJ1-1, the V gene TRBV6-6, with 8 bases identical to TRBD1. From germline, CDR1 is MNHNY and CDR2 SVGAGI (reference sequence). Trimming cost V 4 bases and J 4 bases; bases outside gene matches: 5. CDR3 length equals 14 residues. The DNA for the CDR3 is TGTGCCAGCAGTTTCCCCGGACAGGGCACTGAAGCTTTCTTT. It is translated as CASSFPGQGTEAFF.

The rearrangement links TRBV6-2 or TRBV6-3 to TRBJ2-7; maybe TRBD2 (6 bases). Per the germline V gene, CDR1 is MNHEY and CDR2 is SVGEGT. This CDR3 comprises 15 residues. The V end lost 4 bases, the J end lost 2 bases, and 15 bases lay between the germline ends. CDR3: CASSLGLTMTYEQYF. CDR3 DNA: TGTGCCAGCAGTTTGGGACTTACCATGACCTACGAGCAGTACTTC.

This chain connects TRBV19 to TRBJ1-1; 7 bases are shared with TRBD1. The CDR3 consists of 14 residues. Germline CDR1 and CDR2: LNHDA and SQIVND (reference sequence). J gave up 4 bases and V 5 bases, and 7 bases lay outside the gene matches. In nucleotides, the CDR3 is TGTGCCAGTAGTCCAAACAGGGGACCCACTGAAGCTTTCTTT. Translating it yields CASSPNRGPTEAFF.

The chain joins TRBV11-2 to TRBJ2-3; D is possibly TRBD1 (5 bases). This CDR3 region has 15 residues. Germline CDR1 and CDR2: SGHAT and FQNNGV. Trimming removed 1 base at V and 2 bases at J, with 10 bases between. The CDR3 DNA sequence: TGTGCCAGCAGCTTAGCAGGGTGGAACACAGATACGCAGTATTTT. Protein product: CASSLAGWNTDTQYF.

This clone has a handful of counts. The chain has TRBV2 and TRBJ2-2; 8 bases fit TRBD1. V shed 7 bases, J shed 1 base, and the junction held 5 bases outside the gene matches. Germline CDR1 reads SNHLY; CDR2 reads FYNNEI. This CDR3 spans 15 amino acids. Here the CDR3 DNA reads TGTGCCAGCATCGAAGGGACAGGGAACACCGGGGAGCTGTTTTTT. Its translation: CASIEGTGNTGELFF. The full variable domain, completed using reference TRBV2 and TRBJ2-2, is EPEVTQTPSHQVTQMGQEVILRCVPISNHLYFYWYRQILGQKVEFLVSFYNNEISEKSEIFDDQFSVERPDGSNFTLKIRSTKLEDSAMYFCASIEGTGNTGELFFGEGSRLTVL.